This T cell receptor (beta chain) comes out of a study of regulatory T cells in long-lasting Graves disease. This CDR3 has 16 amino acids. Germline trimming cut 4 bases from V and 7 bases from J; bases unmatched to any gene: 10. The germline CDR1 and CDR2 sequences are SGHAT and FQNNGV. CDR3 regions were amplified by Arm-PCR using iRepertoire HTBI primers to build TCR beta libraries. Via MiXCR, TCRdb re-called the multiplex PCR reads, giving one row per CDR3 protein. The data show a few hundred thousand distinct CDR3 sequences, more than 20% seen once. This clonotype was seen at least ten times. Time point defined: persistent/refractory GD, antithyroid drugs over 5 years with positive TRAb. Researchers made the TCR library from RNA that was extracted from PBMCs. The patients were drawn from one endocrinology department in Xi'an, China.

The chain recombines TRBV11-2 with TRBJ1-1, with 12 bases lining up with TRBD1. Material: peripheral blood mononuclear cells (PBMCs), obtained when the disease was refractory, from a patient treated with antithyroid drugs. This receptor was obtained from a woman aged 40 to 55 with Graves disease. The CDR3 spells CASSYRDRGRLVEAFF. In DNA form, the CDR3 reads TGTGCCAGCAGCTACCGGGACAGGGGGCGACTAGTTGAAGCTTTCTTT.